The 28 T cell receptor beta chains presented below share a single source sample, sequenced in a study of T cells in Graves' hyperthyroidism and ophthalmopathy. Using RNA transcripts as the source, TCR beta CDR3 regions were amplified. The primer set for the first-round RT-PCR of the TCR CDR3 was HTBI. TCRdb analysed the multiplex PCR reads with MiXCR anew, one entry per CDR3 protein. The repertoire includes roughly 500,000 distinct CDR3 sequences, 40% to 50% of them detected once, and about two fifths sits in the top ten. The sample comprised peripheral blood or thyroid tissue (not recorded which). The source is an adult woman with Graves' disease, either hyperthyroidism or ophthalmopathy (not recorded which).

This clonotype appeared many times. V and J are TRBV5-1 and TRBJ1-1; the D is unclear. The CDR3 contains 14 residues. Trimming left V 4 bases short and J 3 bases short, with 13 bases between. CDR1 and CDR2 (germline): SGHRS, YFSETQ. Here the CDR3 reads CASSARWTDTEAFF. CDR3 bases: TGCGCCAGCAGCGCACGTTGGACGGACACTGAAGCTTTCTTT.

Turning to this clonotype: Possible read error: a much larger clone is one base away. The chain links TRBV5-1 to TRBJ2-7; D perhaps matches TRBD1 (6 bases). The germline V gene has CDR1 SGHRS and CDR2 YFSETQ. The germline V and J ends were trimmed by 2 bases and 8 bases, with 11 bases remaining between them. This CDR3 comprises 12 residues. The CDR3 sequence is CASSFVGDKQYF. The CDR3 DNA is TGCGCCAGCAGCTTTGTAGGGGACAAGCAGTACTTC.

This clonotype was found many times. Here the CDR3 reads CASTTDGGEFAQYF. CDR3 bases: TGCGCCAGCACCACCGACGGCGGGGAGTTCGCCCAGTACTTC. The chain couples TRBV5-1 to TRBJ2-5; the D gene is possibly TRBD2 (6 bases). The CDR3 spans 14 residues. The V end lost 6 bases, the J end lost 9 bases, and 21 bases lay between the germline ends. CDR1 and CDR2 (germline): SGHRS, YFSETQ.

This clonotype was seen ten or more times. V usage is TRBV13 and J usage is TRBJ2-5; D might be TRBD1 (5 bases). This CDR3 is built from 16 residues. Germline V gene data show CDR1 as PRHDT and CDR2 as FYEKMQ (reference sequence). V lost 1 base and J 0 bases, leaving 12 bases between the germline ends. This chain's CDR3 is CASSLVGQGHQETQYF. CDR3 in DNA: TGTGCCAGCAGCTTAGTTGGGCAGGGCCACCAAGAGACCCAGTACTTC.

CDR3 nucleotide sequence: TGTGCCAGCAGTCCATTAGGGTTCGACTATGGCTACACCTTC. Translation: CASSPLGFDYGYTF. This sequence joins TRBV12-3 or TRBV12-4 and TRBJ1-2; D not certain. The CDR3 is 14 amino acids. Trimming left V 5 bases short and J 3 bases short, with 13 bases between.

In DNA, the CDR3 is TGTGCCATCAGTGAGGCTGGGGTCAGCAATCAGCCCCAGCATTTT. Its translation: CAISEAGVSNQPQHF. This chain connects TRBV10-3 to TRBJ1-5; D unclear. The CDR3 length is 15 residues. Germline loops: CDR1 ENHRY, CDR2 SYGVKD. The germline V and J ends were trimmed by 2 bases and 1 base, with 9 bases remaining between them.

This clonotype was counted many times. The rearrangement links TRBV11-2 to TRBJ2-2; D possibly uses TRBD1 or TRBD2 (5 bases each). CDR1 is SGHAT and CDR2 is FQNNGV in the germline V gene. This CDR3 spans 14 amino acids. Trimming took off 11 bases at V and 4 bases at J, with 17 bases between the two ends. Here the CDR3 DNA reads TGTGCCGGACAACGTGTAGCGTCCACCGGGGAGCTGTTTTTT. Amino acid sequence: CAGQRVASTGELFF. The complete variable domain, with remaining parts taken from reference TRBV11-2 and TRBJ2-2, reads EAGVAQSPRYKIIEKRQSVAFWCNPISGHATLYWYQQILGQGPKLLIQFQNNGVVDDSQLPKDRFSAERLKGVDSTLKIQPAKLEDSAVYLCAGQRVASTGELFFGEGSRLTVL.

The V gene is TRBV4-2, the J gene TRBJ2-7; D gene unclear. Germline loops: CDR1 LGHNA, CDR2 YNFKEQ. Trimming took off 4 bases at V and 0 bases at J, with 7 bases between the two ends. This CDR3 has 13 residues. CDR3 nucleotide sequence: TGTGCCAGCAGCCGTGTCACCTCCTACGAGCAGTACTTC. Residues: CASSRVTSYEQYF.

This clonotype was detected only a few times. The CDR3 end shows no conserved phenylalanine or tryptophan, and so a read error is likely. No DNA is shown, since the ends of the CDR3 on it are uncertain; the CDR3 is the one TCRdb lists. V gene TRBV6-4 combines with J gene TRBJ2-6. The CDR3 is made up of 13 amino acids, end residues included. The germline V gene has CDR1 MRHNA and CDR2 SNTAGT. The CDR3: CASSAYGANVPTS.

This clonotype was seen only a few times. The chain is built from TRBV20-1 and TRBJ1-2, with D unclear. Trimming removed 0 bases from V and 5 bases from J, with 16 bases in between. The CDR3 extends over 15 amino acids. From germline, CDR1 is DFQATT and CDR2 SNEGSKA (reference sequence). The CDR3 loop reads CSARDAGSRGYGYTF. The CDR3 DNA sequence: TGCAGTGCTAGAGATGCGGGTTCAAGAGGGTATGGCTACACCTTC.

This sequence joins TRBV11-2 and TRBJ1-2, with 8 bases aligning to TRBD1. CDR1 is SGHAT and CDR2 is FQNNGV in the germline V gene. V lost 5 bases and J lost 5; bases outside the gene matches: 10. The CDR3 loop spans 15 amino acids. The CDR3 DNA sequence: TGTGCCAGCAGCCCTAGCTCGTGGACAGGGTATGGCTACACCTTC. Translated, it gives CASSPSSWTGYGYTF.

The chain employs TRBV15 and TRBJ1-2, with TRBD1 identical over 9 bases. Germline CDR1 is LNHNV and CDR2 is YYDKDF (reference sequence). This CDR3 is 16 amino acids long. V lost 3 bases and J lost 1; bases outside the gene matches: 6. This CDR3 reads CATSSPGTGSNYGYTF. Here the CDR3 DNA reads TGTGCCACCAGCAGCCCTGGGACAGGGAGTAACTATGGCTACACCTTC.

V usage is TRBV10-3 and J usage is TRBJ2-1; the match to TRBD1 covers 11 bases. The trim removed 0 bases at V and 5 bases at J, leaving 6 bases unmatched. The CDR3 runs to 17 residues. In germline, CDR1 is ENHRY, CDR2 SYGVKD. CDR3 nucleotides: TGTGCCATCAGTGAGTCGTTGGGACAGGGGGACCACAATGAGCAGTTCTTC. Translated: CAISESLGQGDHNEQFF.

In its sample, this clonotype was seen many times. The CDR3 is CSATGLNQPQHF. In DNA, the CDR3 is TGCAGTGCGACAGGTCTTAATCAGCCCCAGCATTTT. The chain has TRBV20-1 and TRBJ1-5; tentatively, D is TRBD1 (6 bases). This CDR3 has 12 amino acids. V was trimmed by 6 bases and J by 4 bases, leaving 10 bases between them. Looked up from germline, CDR1 is DFQATT and CDR2 is SNEGSKA (reference sequence).

V gene TRBV2 combines with J gene TRBJ1-2; D perhaps matches TRBD1 (5 bases). Trimming removed 4 bases from V and 4 bases from J, with 7 bases in between. The CDR3 spans 12 residues. CDR1 is SNHLY and CDR2 is FYNNEI in the germline V gene. The CDR3 is CASSVTVYGYTF. The CDR3 DNA reads as TGTGCCAGCAGTGTGACAGTCTATGGCTACACCTTC.

Of note for this clonotype: Being one base from a much bigger clone, this may be a read error. The V call is TRBV20-1, the J call TRBJ2-7; D is ambiguous. The CDR3 has 12 residues. Germline V gene lookup returns CDR1 DFQATT and CDR2 SNEGSKA (reference sequence). Trimming stripped 1 base from V and 1 base from J, with 5 bases between. The chain's CDR3 is CSARGNSYEQYF. Written as DNA, the CDR3 is TGCAGTGCTAGAGGGAATTCCTACGAGCAGTACTTC.

This clonotype has more than one count but fewer than ten. This chain joins TRBV12-5 and TRBJ1-1, with 11 nucleotides matching TRBD1. CDR1 and CDR2 (germline): LGHNT, FRNRAP. The CDR3 length is 18 residues. With V trimmed by 0 bases and J by 3 bases, 9 bases remained unmatched. CDR3 protein: CASGLVPDGQGADTEAFF. The CDR3 nucleotides read TGTGCTAGTGGTTTGGTACCCGACGGACAGGGGGCGGACACTGAAGCTTTCTTT. Combining the CDR3 with reference TRBV12-5 and TRBJ1-1 gives the whole variable domain DARVTQTPRHKVTEMGQEVTMRCQPILGHNTVFWYRQTMMQGLELLAYFRNRAPLDDSGMPKDRFSAEMPDATLATLKIQPSEPRDSAVYFCASGLVPDGQGADTEAFFGQGTRLTVV.

This chain uses TRBV10-3 with TRBJ2-6, with TRBD1 matching 7 bases. The CDR3 is 18 residues long. J gave up 1 base and V 2 bases, and 8 bases lay outside the gene matches. Per germline, CDR1 ENHRY and CDR2 SYGVKD. Here the CDR3 DNA reads TGTGCCATCAGTGAGGCCAGAGGGACAGCTTCTGGGGCCAACGTCCTGACTTTC. It translates to CAISEARGTASGANVLTF.

There are many counts of this clonotype. J is TRBJ1-4 and V is TRBV29-1, with 7 bases that match TRBD1. The V and J ends lost 6 bases and 6 bases, in that order; junction bases with no gene match: 7. Germline V gives CDR1 SQVTM, CDR2 ANQGSEA. The CDR3 is 13 amino acids. CDR3 DNA sequence: TGCAGCGTCGCCCTGGGACAGTATGAAAAACTGTTTTTT. This sequence encodes CSVALGQYEKLFF.

This clonotype has more than one count but fewer than ten. This sequence may be a read error, since a much larger clone differs from it by one base. CDR3 sequence: CSVDLQGTCEQYF. The CDR3 DNA is TGCAGCGTTGATCTACAGGGAACCTGCGAGCAGTACTTC. The rearrangement links TRBV29-1 to TRBJ2-7; a weak D match, TRBD1 (6 bases). V shed 3 bases and J shed 6 bases, with 15 bases lying between them. The CDR3 sequence is 13 residues long. Germline lookup yields CDR1 SQVTM and CDR2 ANQGSEA.

This rearrangement joins TRBV6-1 to TRBJ2-5; D may be TRBD1 (5 bases). The CDR3 has 16 residues. V lost 2 bases and J lost 9, with 22 bases in between. Germline V lookup: CDR1 MNHNS, CDR2 SASEGT. Here the CDR3 reads CASSEHRSASNQPQYF. Here the CDR3 DNA reads TGTGCCAGCAGTGAACACAGGTCCGCAAGCAATCAGCCCCAGTACTTC.

This clonotype occurred many times. The V and J genes are TRBV25-1 and TRBJ2-7, with TRBD1 matching over 12 bases. V shed 3 bases, J shed 1 base, and the junction held 4 bases outside the gene matches. The CDR3 runs 16 residues. Germline CDR1 MGHDK, CDR2 SYGVNS. The CDR3 loop reads CASSEGTGGRSYEQYF. CDR3 nucleotides: TGTGCCAGCAGTGAGGGGACAGGGGGCCGTTCCTACGAGCAGTACTTC.

This clonotype was observed a few times. The chain links TRBV19 to TRBJ1-6; the match to TRBD1 covers 8 bases. There are 14 residues in the CDR3. Losses at the gene ends were 5 bases for V and 7 bases for J; bases not matched to a gene: 4. Germline V gene lookup returns CDR1 LNHDA and CDR2 SQIVND (reference sequence). The DNA of the CDR3 is TGTGCCAGTAGTTCGACAGGGGTCAATTCACCCCTCCACTTT. Translated, it gives CASSSTGVNSPLHF.

The chain joins TRBV14 to TRBJ1-2; the match to TRBD1 covers 7 bases. Germline trimming cut 0 bases from V and 3 bases from J; bases unmatched to any gene: 10. Germline V gene data show CDR1 as SGHDN and CDR2 as FVKESK. The CDR3 consists of 17 residues. The CDR3 protein is CASSQDPLGQDDYGYTF. The CDR3, as DNA: TGTGCCAGCAGCCAAGACCCTTTAGGACAGGATGACTATGGCTACACCTTC.

As regards this clonotype: A read error is likely, as this CDR3 ends without the conserved phenylalanine or tryptophan. The chain has TRBV29-1 and TRBJ2-7, with a weak D call TRBD2 (5 bases). The CDR3 consists of 8 residues. Looked up from germline, CDR1 is SQVTM and CDR2 is ANQGSEA. The V and J ends lost 5 bases and 10 bases respectively, with 6 bases between them. CDR3 in amino acids: CSVPGQYL. CDR3 DNA: TGCAGCGTTCCGGGACAGTACCTC.

In its sample, this clonotype was seen a few times. The J gene is TRBJ2-2, the V gene TRBV7-2, with TRBD2 as a possible D gene (8 bases). Trimming cost V 7 bases and J 6 bases, with 27 bases left between them. Germline CDR1 is SGHTA and CDR2 is FQGNSA. This CDR3 spans 18 amino acids. Here the CDR3 reads CASTSAREGQWVAGELFF. In nucleotides, the CDR3 is TGTGCCAGCACCTCCGCACGGGAGGGACAGTGGGTTGCCGGGGAGCTGTTTTTT.

Only one count was recorded for this clonotype. This chain connects TRBV10-1 to TRBJ2-2, with 16 bases lining up with TRBD2. Trimming removed 6 bases from V and 2 bases from J; junction bases left unmatched: 9. This CDR3 contains 19 residues. Germline V gene sequence: CDR1 WNHNN, CDR2 SYGVQD (reference sequence). CDR3 sequence (DNA): TGCGCCAGCAGGCCGTGGGGACTAGCGGGAGGGCCTAACACCGGGGAGCTGTTTTTT. It specifies CASRPWGLAGGPNTGELFF.

This clonotype has ten or more counts. This chain links TRBV7-8 with TRBJ1-1; D is unresolved. Germline V lookup: CDR1 SGHVS, CDR2 FQNEAQ. The V gene lost 7 bases and the J gene lost 8 bases, with 14 bases spanning the gap. The CDR3 covers 12 residues. The CDR3, as DNA: TGTGCCAGCACTGCGGCGTTCGGGGAAGCTTTCTTT. As protein: CASTAAFGEAFF.